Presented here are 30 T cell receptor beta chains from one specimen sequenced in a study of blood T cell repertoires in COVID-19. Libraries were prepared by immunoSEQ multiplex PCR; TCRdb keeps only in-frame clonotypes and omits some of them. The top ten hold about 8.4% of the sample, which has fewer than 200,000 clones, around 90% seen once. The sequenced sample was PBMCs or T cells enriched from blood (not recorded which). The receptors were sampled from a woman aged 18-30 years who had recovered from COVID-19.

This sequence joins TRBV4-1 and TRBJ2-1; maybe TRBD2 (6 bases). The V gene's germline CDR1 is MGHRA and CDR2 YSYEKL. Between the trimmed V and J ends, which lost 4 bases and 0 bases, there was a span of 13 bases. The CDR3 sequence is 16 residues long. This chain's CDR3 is CASSPRLGLSYNEQFF. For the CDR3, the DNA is TGCGCCAGCAGCCCCCGACTAGGGCTCTCCTACAATGAGCAGTTCTTC.

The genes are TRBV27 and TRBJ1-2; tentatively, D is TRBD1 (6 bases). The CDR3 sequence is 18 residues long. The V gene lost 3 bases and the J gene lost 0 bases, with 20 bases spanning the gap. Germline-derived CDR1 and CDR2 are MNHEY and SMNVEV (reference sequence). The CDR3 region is CASSLRWGGRTSNYGYTF. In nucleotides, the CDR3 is TGTGCCAGCAGTTTGCGTTGGGGGGGCAGGACTTCTAACTATGGCTACACCTTC.

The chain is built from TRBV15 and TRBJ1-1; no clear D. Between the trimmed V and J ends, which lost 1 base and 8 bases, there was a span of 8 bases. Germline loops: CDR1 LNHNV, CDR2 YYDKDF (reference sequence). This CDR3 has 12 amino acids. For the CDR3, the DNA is TGTGCCACCAGCAGAGGTAGCAGCGAAGCTTTCTTT. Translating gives CATSRGSSEAFF.

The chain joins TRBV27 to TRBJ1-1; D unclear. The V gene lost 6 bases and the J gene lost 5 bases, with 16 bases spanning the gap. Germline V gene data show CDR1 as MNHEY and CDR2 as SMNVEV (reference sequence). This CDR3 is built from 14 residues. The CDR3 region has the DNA TGTGCCAGCAGCTCAGGCCCGGGAACGACTGAAGCTTTCTTT. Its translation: CASSSGPGTTEAFF.

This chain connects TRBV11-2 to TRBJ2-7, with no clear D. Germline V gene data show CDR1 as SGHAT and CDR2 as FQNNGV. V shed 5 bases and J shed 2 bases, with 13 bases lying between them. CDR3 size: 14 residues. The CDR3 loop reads CASSPTKPPYEQYF. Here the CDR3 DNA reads TGTGCCAGCAGCCCCACCAAGCCCCCCTACGAGCAGTACTTC.

The CDR3 protein is CAISDSRGGIITDTQYF. CDR3 DNA sequence: TGTGCCATCAGTGACTCCCGGGGGGGGATAATCACAGATACGCAGTATTTT. The chain joins TRBV10-3 to TRBJ2-3; 8 bases fit TRBD2. This CDR3 contains 17 residues. CDR1 is ENHRY and CDR2 is SYGVKD in the germline V gene. The junction had 10 bases not matched to a gene; V was cut back by 3 bases and J by 2 bases.

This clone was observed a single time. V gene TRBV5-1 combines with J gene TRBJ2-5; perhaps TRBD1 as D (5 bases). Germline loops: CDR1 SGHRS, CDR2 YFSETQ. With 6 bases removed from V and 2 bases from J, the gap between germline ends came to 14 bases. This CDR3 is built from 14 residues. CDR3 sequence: CASNIDSAQETQYF. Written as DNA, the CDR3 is TGCGCCAGCAATATCGACAGTGCACAAGAGACCCAGTACTTC.

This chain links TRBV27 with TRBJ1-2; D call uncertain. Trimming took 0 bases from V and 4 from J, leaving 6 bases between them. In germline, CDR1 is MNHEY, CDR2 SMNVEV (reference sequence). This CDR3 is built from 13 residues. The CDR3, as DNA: TGTGCCAGCAGTTTATCGCGCCTCTATGGCTACACCTTC. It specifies CASSLSRLYGYTF.

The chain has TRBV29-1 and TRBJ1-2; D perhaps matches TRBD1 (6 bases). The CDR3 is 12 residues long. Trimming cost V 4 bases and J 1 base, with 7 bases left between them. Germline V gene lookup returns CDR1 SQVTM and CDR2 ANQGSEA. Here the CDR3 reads CSVGTDNYGYTF. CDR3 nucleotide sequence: TGCAGCGTTGGGACAGATAACTATGGCTACACCTTC.

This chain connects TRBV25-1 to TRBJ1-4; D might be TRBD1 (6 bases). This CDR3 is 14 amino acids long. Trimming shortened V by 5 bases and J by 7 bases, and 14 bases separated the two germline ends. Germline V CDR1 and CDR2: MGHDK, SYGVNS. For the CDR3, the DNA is TGTGCCAGCAGTACACCGGGACATGGTGAAAAACTGTTTTTT. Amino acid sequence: CASSTPGHGEKLFF.

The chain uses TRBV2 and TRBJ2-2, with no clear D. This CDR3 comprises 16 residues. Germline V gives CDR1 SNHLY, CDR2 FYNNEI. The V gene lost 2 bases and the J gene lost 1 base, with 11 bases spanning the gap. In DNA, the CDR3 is TGTGCCAGCAGTGAAATCGGGTCAGAGAACACCGGGGAGCTGTTTTTT. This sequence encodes CASSEIGSENTGELFF. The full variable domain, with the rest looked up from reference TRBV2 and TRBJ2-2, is EPEVTQTPSHQVTQMGQEVILRCVPISNHLYFYWYRQILGQKVEFLVSFYNNEISEKSEIFDDQFSVERPDGSNFTLKIRSTKLEDSAMYFCASSEIGSENTGELFFGEGSRLTVL.

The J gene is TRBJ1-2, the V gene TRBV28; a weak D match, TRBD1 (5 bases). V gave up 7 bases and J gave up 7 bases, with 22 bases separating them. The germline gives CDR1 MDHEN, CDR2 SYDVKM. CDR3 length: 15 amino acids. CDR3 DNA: TGTGCCAGCACCTCGATGCCCCCGGGGGATATTGGCTACACCTTC. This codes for CASTSMPPGDIGYTF.

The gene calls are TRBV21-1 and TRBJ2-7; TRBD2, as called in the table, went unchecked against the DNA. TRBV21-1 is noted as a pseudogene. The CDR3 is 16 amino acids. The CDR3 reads CASSKSDKTYSYEQYF. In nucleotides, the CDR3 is TGTGCCAGCAGCAAATCCGATAAGACTTACTCCTACGAGCAGTACTTC.

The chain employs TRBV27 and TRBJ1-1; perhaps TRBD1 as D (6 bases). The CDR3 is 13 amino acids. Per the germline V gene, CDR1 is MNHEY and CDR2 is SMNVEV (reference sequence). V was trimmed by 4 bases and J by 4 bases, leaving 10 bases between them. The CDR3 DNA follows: TGTGCCAGCAGTTGGGACAAACTCACTGAAGCTTTCTTT. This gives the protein CASSWDKLTEAFF.

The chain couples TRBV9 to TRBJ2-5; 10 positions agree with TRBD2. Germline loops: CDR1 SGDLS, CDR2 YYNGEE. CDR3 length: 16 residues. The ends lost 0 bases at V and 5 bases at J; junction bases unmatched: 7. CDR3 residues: CASSVVPSGSSETQYF. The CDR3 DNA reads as TGTGCCAGCAGCGTAGTGCCTAGCGGGAGTTCCGAGACCCAGTACTTC.

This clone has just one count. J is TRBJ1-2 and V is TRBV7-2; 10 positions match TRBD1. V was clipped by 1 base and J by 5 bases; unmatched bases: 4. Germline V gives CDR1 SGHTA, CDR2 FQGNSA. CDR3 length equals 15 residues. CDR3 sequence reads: CASSLGGQGVYGYTF. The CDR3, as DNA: TGTGCCAGCAGCTTAGGTGGACAGGGGGTGTATGGCTACACCTTC.

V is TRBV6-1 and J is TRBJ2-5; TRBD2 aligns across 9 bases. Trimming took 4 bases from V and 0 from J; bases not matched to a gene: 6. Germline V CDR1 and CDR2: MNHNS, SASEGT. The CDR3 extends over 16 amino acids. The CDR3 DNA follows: TGTGCCAGCAGTGCCAGCGGGGGGCGGTACCAAGAGACCCAGTACTTC. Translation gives CASSASGGRYQETQYF.

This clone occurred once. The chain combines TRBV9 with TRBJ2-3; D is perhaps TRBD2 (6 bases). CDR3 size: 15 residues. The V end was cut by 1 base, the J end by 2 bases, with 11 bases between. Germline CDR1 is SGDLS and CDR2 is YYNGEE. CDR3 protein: CASSVTAGSTDTQYF. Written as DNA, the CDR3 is TGTGCCAGCAGCGTAACGGCGGGATCCACAGATACGCAGTATTTT.

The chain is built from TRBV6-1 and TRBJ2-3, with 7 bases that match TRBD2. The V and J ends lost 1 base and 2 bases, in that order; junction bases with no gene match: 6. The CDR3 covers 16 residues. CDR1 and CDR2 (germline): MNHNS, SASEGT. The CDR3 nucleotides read TGTGCCAGCAGTGAAGGACTAGCCCCTTCCACAGATACGCAGTATTTT. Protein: CASSEGLAPSTDTQYF.

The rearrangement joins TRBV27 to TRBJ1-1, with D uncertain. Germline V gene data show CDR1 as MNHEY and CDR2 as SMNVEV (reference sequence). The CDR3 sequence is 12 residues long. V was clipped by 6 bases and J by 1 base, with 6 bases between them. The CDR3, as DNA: TGTGCCAGCAGGGCAGAGAACACTGAAGCTTTCTTT. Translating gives CASRAENTEAFF.

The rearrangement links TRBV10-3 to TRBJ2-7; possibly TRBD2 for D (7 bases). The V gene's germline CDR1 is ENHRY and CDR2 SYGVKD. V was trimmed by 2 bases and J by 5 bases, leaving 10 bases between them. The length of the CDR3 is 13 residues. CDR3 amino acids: CAISEREGDEQYF. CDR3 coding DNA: TGTGCCATCAGTGAGAGGGAGGGGGACGAGCAGTACTTC.

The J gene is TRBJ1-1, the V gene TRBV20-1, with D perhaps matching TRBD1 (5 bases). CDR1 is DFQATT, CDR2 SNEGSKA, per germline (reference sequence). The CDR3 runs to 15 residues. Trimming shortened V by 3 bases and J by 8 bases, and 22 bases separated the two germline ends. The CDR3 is CSASHQGTNMGEAFF. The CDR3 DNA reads TGCAGTGCTAGTCATCAGGGAACAAACATGGGGGAAGCTTTCTTT.

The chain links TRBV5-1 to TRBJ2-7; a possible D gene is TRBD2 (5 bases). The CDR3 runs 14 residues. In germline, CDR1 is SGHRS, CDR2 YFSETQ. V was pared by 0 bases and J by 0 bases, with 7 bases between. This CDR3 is CASSLEAGSYEQYF. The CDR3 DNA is TGCGCCAGCAGCTTGGAGGCGGGCTCCTACGAGCAGTACTTC. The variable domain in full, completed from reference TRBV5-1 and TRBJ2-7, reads KAGVTQTPRYLIKTRGQQVTLSCSPISGHRSVSWYQQTPGQGLQFLFEYFSETQRNKGNFPGRFSGRQFSNSRSEMNVSTLELGDSALYLCASSLEAGSYEQYFGPGTRLTVT.

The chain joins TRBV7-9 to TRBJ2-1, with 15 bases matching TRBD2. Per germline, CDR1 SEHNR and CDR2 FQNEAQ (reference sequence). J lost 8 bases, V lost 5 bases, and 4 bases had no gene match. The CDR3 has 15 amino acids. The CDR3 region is CASSDWTSGRDEQFF. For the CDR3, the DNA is TGTGCCAGCAGCGACTGGACTAGCGGGAGGGATGAGCAGTTCTTC.

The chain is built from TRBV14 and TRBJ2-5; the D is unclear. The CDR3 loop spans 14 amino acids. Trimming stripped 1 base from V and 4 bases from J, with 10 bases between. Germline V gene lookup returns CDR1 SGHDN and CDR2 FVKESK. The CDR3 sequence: CASSQVPGLETQYF. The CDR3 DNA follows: TGTGCCAGCAGCCAAGTTCCGGGTTTAGAGACCCAGTACTTC.

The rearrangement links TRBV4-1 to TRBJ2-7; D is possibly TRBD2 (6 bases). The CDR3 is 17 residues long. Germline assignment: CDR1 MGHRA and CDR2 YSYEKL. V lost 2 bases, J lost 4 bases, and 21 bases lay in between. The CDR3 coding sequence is TGCGCCAGCAGCCAATACACATCGGAGGGACGTAAGTACGAGCAGTACTTC. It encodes CASSQYTSEGRKYEQYF.

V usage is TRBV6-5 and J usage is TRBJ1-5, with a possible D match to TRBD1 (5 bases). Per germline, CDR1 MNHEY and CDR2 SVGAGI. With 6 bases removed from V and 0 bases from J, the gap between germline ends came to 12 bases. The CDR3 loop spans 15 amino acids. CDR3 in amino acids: CASRPQGGSNQPQHF. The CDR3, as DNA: TGTGCCAGCAGGCCCCAGGGAGGTAGCAATCAGCCCCAGCATTTT.

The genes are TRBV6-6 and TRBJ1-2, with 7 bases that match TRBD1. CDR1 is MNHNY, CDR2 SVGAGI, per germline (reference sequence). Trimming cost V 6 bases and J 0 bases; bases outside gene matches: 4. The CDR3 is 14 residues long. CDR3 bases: TGTGCCAGCAGCCCCGGGACAGCTAACTATGGCTACACCTTC. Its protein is CASSPGTANYGYTF.

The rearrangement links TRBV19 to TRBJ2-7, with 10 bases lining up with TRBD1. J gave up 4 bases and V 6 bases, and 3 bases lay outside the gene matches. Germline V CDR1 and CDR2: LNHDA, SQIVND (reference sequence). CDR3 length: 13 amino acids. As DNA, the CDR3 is TGTGCCAGTAGCGTGGGACAGGGGTACGAGCAGTACTTC. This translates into CASSVGQGYEQYF.

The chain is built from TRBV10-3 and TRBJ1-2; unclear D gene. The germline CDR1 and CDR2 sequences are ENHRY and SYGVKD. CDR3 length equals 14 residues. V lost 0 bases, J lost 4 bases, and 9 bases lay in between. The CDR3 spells CAISESFTSYGYTF. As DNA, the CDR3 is TGTGCCATCAGTGAGTCGTTCACAAGCTATGGCTACACCTTC.